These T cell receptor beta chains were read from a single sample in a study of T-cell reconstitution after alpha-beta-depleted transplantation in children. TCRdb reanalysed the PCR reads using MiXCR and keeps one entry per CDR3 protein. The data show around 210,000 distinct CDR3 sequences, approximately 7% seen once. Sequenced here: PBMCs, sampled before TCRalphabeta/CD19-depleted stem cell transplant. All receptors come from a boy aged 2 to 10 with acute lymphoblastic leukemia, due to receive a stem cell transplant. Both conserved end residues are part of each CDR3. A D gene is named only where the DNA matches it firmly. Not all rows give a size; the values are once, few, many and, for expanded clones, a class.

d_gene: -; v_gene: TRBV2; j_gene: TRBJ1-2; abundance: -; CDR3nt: TGTGCCAGCAGTGAGACAGGTAGCTATGGCTACACCTTC; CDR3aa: CASSETGSYGYTF
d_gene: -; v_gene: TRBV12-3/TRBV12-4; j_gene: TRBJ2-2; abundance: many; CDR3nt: TGTGCCAGCACCATCGACGGGTTCGGGGAGCTGTTTTTT; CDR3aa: CASTIDGFGELFF
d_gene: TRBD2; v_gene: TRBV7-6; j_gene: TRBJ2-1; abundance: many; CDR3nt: TGTGCCAGCAGACTGACTAGCGGGAGGGAGGATGAGCAGTTCTTC; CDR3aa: CASRLTSGREDEQFF
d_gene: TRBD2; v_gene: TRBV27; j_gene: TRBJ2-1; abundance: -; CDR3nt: TGTGCCAGCAGTTTGGGTAGCGGGGATAATGAGCAGTTCTTC; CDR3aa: CASSLGSGDNEQFF
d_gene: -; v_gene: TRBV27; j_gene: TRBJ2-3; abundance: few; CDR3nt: TGTGCCAGTCTAAATCTAGTCACAGATACGCAGTATTTT; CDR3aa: CASLNLVTDTQYF
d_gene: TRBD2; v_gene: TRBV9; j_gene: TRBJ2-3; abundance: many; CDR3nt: TGTGCCAGCAGCGTAGGAGCGGGAGCAAAAGATACGCAGTATTTT; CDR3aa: CASSVGAGAKDTQYF
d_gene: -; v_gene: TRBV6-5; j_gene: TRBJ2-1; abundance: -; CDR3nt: TGTGCCAGCAGTTACGGGACACGCTCCTACAATGAGCAGTTCTTC; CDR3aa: CASSYGTRSYNEQFF
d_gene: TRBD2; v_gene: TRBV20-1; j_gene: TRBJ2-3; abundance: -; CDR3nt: TGCAGTGCTTTAGCGGGGGGGAGTAAAAATACGCAGTATTTT; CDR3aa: CSALAGGSKNTQYF
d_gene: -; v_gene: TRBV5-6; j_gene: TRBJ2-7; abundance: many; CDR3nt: TGTGCCAGCAGCCTCTCGACGTACACCTACGAGCAGTACTTC; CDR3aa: CASSLSTYTYEQYF
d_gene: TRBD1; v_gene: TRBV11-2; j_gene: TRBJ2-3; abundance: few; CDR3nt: TGTGCCAGCAGCTTCGGACAGGGACCTCGGGCAGATACGCAGTATTTT; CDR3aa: CASSFGQGPRADTQYF
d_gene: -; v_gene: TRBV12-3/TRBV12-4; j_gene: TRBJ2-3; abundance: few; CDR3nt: TGTGCCAGCAGTTTAGGGGGGACAACGTCAGATACGCAGTATTTT; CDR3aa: CASSLGGTTSDTQYF
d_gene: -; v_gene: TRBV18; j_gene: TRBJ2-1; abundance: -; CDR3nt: TGTGCCAGCTCACCACCGGGGGCGACTGAGAATGAGCAGTTCTTC; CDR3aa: CASSPPGATENEQFF
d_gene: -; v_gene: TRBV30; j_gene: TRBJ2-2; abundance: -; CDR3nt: TGTGCCTGGAAGTGGGGGGCGAACACCGGGGAGCTGTTTTTT; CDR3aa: CAWKWGANTGELFF
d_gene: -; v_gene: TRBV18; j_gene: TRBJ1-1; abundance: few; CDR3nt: TGTGCCAGCTCACCATTGCTAGACATGAACACTGAAGCTTTCTTT; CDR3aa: CASSPLLDMNTEAFF
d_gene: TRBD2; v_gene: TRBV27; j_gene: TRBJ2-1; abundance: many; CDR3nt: TGTGCCAGCAGTTTATACCTAGCGGACTACAATGAGCAGTTCTTC; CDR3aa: CASSLYLADYNEQFF
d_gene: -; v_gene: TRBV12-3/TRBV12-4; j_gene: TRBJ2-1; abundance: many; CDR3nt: TGTGCCAGCACCAAGGGGGAGGGTGAGCAGTTCTTC; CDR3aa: CASTKGEGEQFF
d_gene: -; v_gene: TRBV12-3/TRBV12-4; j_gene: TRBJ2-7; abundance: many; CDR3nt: TGTGCCAGCAGTTTTGCGGGTAACTCCTACGAGCAGTACTTC; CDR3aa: CASSFAGNSYEQYF
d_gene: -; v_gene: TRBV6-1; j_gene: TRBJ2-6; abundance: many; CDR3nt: TGTGCCAGCAGTACCAGACGGAATACAAGCTCTGGGGCCAACGTCCTGACTTTC; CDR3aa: CASSTRRNTSSGANVLTF
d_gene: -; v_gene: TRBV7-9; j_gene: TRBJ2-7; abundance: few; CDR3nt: TGTGCCAGCAGCTTAGGGGCAGGGTACCTCCGTTTC; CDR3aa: CASSLGAGYLRF
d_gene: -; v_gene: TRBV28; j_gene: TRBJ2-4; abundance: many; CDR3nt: TGTGCCAGCACCCCCCGCCGCGGGTTAGCCAAAAACATTCAGTACTTC; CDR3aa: CASTPRRGLAKNIQYF
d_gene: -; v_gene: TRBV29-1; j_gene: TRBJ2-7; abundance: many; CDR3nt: TGCAGCGCTCTCAAAATTCTGGACGCTGGATTGGACGAGCAGTACTTC; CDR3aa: CSALKILDAGLDEQYF
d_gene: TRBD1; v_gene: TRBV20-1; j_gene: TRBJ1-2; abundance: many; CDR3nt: TGCAGTGCTAGAGCTGGACAGGGGGCGCTTAATTATGGCTACACCTTC; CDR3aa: CSARAGQGALNYGYTF
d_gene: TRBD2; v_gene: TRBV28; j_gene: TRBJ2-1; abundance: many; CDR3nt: TGTGCCAGCAGCCTGGGAGCGGGAGCATGGGGAAATGAGCAGTTCTTC; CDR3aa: CASSLGAGAWGNEQFF
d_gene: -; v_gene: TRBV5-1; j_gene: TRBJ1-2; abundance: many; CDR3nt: TGCGCCAGCAGCTTGGCAGGCAGTGGAGGCTACACCTTC; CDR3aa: CASSLAGSGGYTF
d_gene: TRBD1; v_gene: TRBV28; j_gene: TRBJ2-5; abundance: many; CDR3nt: TGTGCCAGCAGTCCGCGACAGGGGTCCTCCAAAGAGACCCAGTACTTC; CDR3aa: CASSPRQGSSKETQYF
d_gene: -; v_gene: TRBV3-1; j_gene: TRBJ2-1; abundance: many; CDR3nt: TGTGCCAGCAGCCAAGATTCACTTCCCTCGAGGAATGAGCAGTTCTTC; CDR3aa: CASSQDSLPSRNEQFF
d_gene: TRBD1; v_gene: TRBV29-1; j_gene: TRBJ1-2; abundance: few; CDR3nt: TGCAGCGTTCGTTCCGGGACAGGGGGCACTGGCTACACCTTC; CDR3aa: CSVRSGTGGTGYTF
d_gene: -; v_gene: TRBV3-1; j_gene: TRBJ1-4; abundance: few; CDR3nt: TGTGCCAGCAGCCCTGACGGCAGGCATGAAAAACTGTTTTTT; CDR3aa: CASSPDGRHEKLFF
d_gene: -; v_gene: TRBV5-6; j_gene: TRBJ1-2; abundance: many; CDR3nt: TGTGCCAGCACCTTACCCCAGACCAGGGGCCTTACCTATGGCTACACCTTC; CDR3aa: CASTLPQTRGLTYGYTF
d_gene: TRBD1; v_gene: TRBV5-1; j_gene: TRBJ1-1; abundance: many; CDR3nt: TGCGCCAGCAGCCGGGACAGAACTCGGAACACTGAAGCTTTCTTT; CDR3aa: CASSRDRTRNTEAFF
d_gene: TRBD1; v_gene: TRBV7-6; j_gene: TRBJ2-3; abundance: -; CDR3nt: TGTGCCAGCAGCGCCCGGGACAGGGGGTCAGATACGCAGTATTTT; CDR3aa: CASSARDRGSDTQYF
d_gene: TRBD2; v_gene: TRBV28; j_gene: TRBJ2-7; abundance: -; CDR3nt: TGTGCCAGCAGTTCCCTTTTTTTAGCGGGGTTCTTC; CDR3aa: CASSSLFLAGFF
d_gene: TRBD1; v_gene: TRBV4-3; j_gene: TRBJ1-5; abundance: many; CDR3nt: TGCGCCAGCAGCCAGGGGACAGGGAATCAGCCCCAGCATTTT; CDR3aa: CASSQGTGNQPQHF
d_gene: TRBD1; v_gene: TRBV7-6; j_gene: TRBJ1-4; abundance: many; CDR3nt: TGTGCCAGCAGCCAGGACAGGGGTTATGAAAAACTGTTTTTT; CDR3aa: CASSQDRGYEKLFF
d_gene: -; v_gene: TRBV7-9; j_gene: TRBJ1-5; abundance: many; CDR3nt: TGTGCCAGCAGCTTAGCGGATTCTCCAGGGGTGGATCAGCCCCAGCATTTT; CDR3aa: CASSLADSPGVDQPQHF
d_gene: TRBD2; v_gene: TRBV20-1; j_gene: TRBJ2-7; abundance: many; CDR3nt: TGCAGTGCTAGAGAAGGGGTGGCGCGGGGGGAGTACTTC; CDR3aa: CSAREGVARGEYF
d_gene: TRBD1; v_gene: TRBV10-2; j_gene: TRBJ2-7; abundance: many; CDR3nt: TGCGCCAGCAGCCGGGACAGGAGAGGCTACGAGCAGTACTTC; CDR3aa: CASSRDRRGYEQYF